The rows below give T cell receptor beta chains drawn from one sample of a study of Ad26.COV2.S vaccination and SARS-CoV-2 variants. The table came from immunoSEQ multiplex PCR; TCRdb's copy has only in-frame clones and leaves some out. The sample lists about 680,000 clones, 89% occurring once. The sequencing used peripheral blood, collected in a trial of Ad26.COV2.S vaccine versus placebo. Every receptor here comes from a person aged 18-65 years who received the Ad26.COV2.S COVID-19 vaccine or a placebo. Each CDR3 is given without its conserved first and last residue.

v_gene: TRBV7-9
CDR3aa: ASSSPYEQY

v_gene: TRBV3-1/TRBV3-2
CDR3aa: ASSQTGSLKAF

v_gene: TRBV5-4
CDR3aa: ASSRAPWSELYEQY

v_gene: TRBV15
CDR3aa: ATSQGDYEQY

v_gene: TRBV5-4
CDR3aa: ASSLGAREGTEAF

v_gene: TRBV27
CDR3aa: ASSPGQGTHTIY

v_gene: TRBV2
CDR3aa: ASSAGHSGNTIY

v_gene: TRBV19
CDR3aa: ASNYGTNYGYT

v_gene: TRBV29-1
CDR3aa: SVEDEEGTEYEQY

v_gene: TRBV10-3
CDR3aa: AINQGSGELF

v_gene: TRBV5-5
CDR3aa: ASSLAEIPGSEAF

v_gene: TRBV6-9
CDR3aa: ASRRQGSSYNEQF

v_gene: TRBV5-1
CDR3aa: ASSSHSTDNYGYT

v_gene: TRBV7-8
CDR3aa: ASSLGPGQGSNTEAF

v_gene: TRBV4-3
CDR3aa: ASSRTVASGNTIY

v_gene: TRBV9
CDR3aa: ASSVDRGISTDTQY

v_gene: TRBV5-1
CDR3aa: ASSRLLAGGQETQY

v_gene: TRBV10-2
CDR3aa: ASSGEEKLF

v_gene: TRBV19
CDR3aa: ASSIGEDSGANVLT

v_gene: TRBV6-5
CDR3aa: ASRGGSFETQY

v_gene: TRBV4-3
CDR3aa: ASSQEAAGSSYEQY

v_gene: TRBV6-1
CDR3aa: ASSERNTEAF

v_gene: TRBV18
CDR3aa: ASSPGKATNEKLF

v_gene: TRBV11-3
CDR3aa: ASSPGAGANTGELF

v_gene: TRBV11-2
CDR3aa: ASRIMDEQF

v_gene: TRBV5-4
CDR3aa: ASSFKFQETQY

v_gene: TRBV10-3
CDR3aa: AISDDRQSYEQF

v_gene: TRBV4-2
CDR3aa: ASSQGQDTDTQY

v_gene: TRBV5-6
CDR3aa: ASSLDPGLAGGNEQF

v_gene: TRBV6-5
CDR3aa: ASLGLYNEQF

v_gene: TRBV6-5
CDR3aa: ASSPRGTPYEQY

v_gene: TRBV24-1
CDR3aa: ATSDSTRLGGYT

v_gene: TRBV4-2
CDR3aa: ASSQEGDKSGNTIY

v_gene: TRBV19
CDR3aa: ASTETALDGYT

v_gene: TRBV28
CDR3aa: ASTPSRDEQF

v_gene: TRBV7-9
CDR3aa: ASSVGTSNALGETQY

v_gene: TRBV6-6
CDR3aa: ASGTGDNQPQH

v_gene: TRBV7-9
CDR3aa: ASSLSATDTQY

v_gene: TRBV2
CDR3aa: ASSPIFIGGSGDEQF

v_gene: TRBV15
CDR3aa: ATSRGQINYGYT

v_gene: TRBV19
CDR3aa: AGIEVGELF

v_gene: TRBV5-1
CDR3aa: ASSSLAGGPNEQY

v_gene: TRBV2
CDR3aa: ASRDLTGGNQPQH

v_gene: TRBV18
CDR3aa: ASSPLYEQY

v_gene: TRBV12-3/TRBV12-4
CDR3aa: ASNVPSGDEQF

v_gene: TRBV3-1/TRBV3-2
CDR3aa: ASSQDDLAGYNEQF

v_gene: TRBV18
CDR3aa: ASSPEAGPYEQY

v_gene: TRBV5-1
CDR3aa: ASSSDRQETQY

v_gene: TRBV6-6
CDR3aa: ASRPTGANSPLH